This T cell receptor (beta chain) was recorded in a study of blood T cell repertoires in COVID-19. Across the study: Samples came from the United States, Italy and Spain, spanning acute and convalescent COVID-19. PBMCs, B-cell-depleted T cells, or T cells were the source of the cDNA or gDNA that made up the material.

In the source study's methods: Researchers report that nucleated cell counts were estimated from reference gene primer amplification. Produced via immunoSEQ multiplex PCR; TCRdb's table is partial and in-frame only. That table is the source of V, J and clone size, and D and trimming were worked out from the DNA. The repertoire holds some 160,000 clones, with just over 90% as singletons. The CDR3 totals 16 residues. The ends lost 2 bases at V and 0 bases at J; junction bases unmatched: 1. Germline CDR1 reads MNHEY; CDR2 reads SMNVEV (reference sequence). The sequencing input was peripheral blood. The rearrangement links TRBV27 to TRBJ2-1, with TRBD2 identical over 10 bases. The source is a man younger than 35 with acute or convalescent COVID-19. CDR3 nucleotides: TGTGCCAGCAGTTTACTAGCGGGAGACTCCTACAATGAGCAGTTCTTC. It translates to CASSLLAGDSYNEQFF.